This T cell receptor (beta chain) originates from a study of blood T cell repertoires in COVID-19. Study context: Sites in the United States, Italy and Spain provided acute and convalescent COVID-19 samples. From T cells, B-cell-depleted T cells, or PBMCs came the material, which was cDNA or gDNA.

Per the original data handling: Estimation of nucleated cell counts was performed using reference gene primer amplification. TCRdb keeps only in-frame clones here, not all; method: immunoSEQ multiplex PCR. The V and J calls and clone size were taken over from that table, and D and trimming were inferred from the DNA. Of about 46,000 clones in the sample, 80% to 90% were seen once. Sequencing was carried out using peripheral blood. This clonotype originated in a human donor in a cohort sampled during active COVID-19. The donor label of this sample is uncertain.

The DNA of the CDR3 is TGTGCCAGCAGCCTTACCGGCGGGGGATACAATGAGCAGTTCTTC. This encodes CASSLTGGGYNEQFF. The chain employs TRBV5-5 and TRBJ2-1; 7 bases map to TRBD2. The CDR3 has 15 residues. V was clipped by 4 bases and J by 4 bases; unmatched bases: 8. The germline V gene has CDR1 SGHKS and CDR2 YYEKEE (reference sequence).